These 24 T cell receptor beta chains were sequenced from one sample in a study of T cell responses to AZD1222 COVID-19 vaccine. TCRdb keeps only in-frame clones here, not all; method: immunoSEQ multiplex PCR. This repertoire shows roughly 130,000 clones, approximately 90% found once; its top ten account for around 2.8%. Sequenced here: peripheral blood, sampled on day 0 of AZD1222 vaccination. The receptors were sampled from an adult in good health.

This clone was seen a handful of times. This chain uses TRBV7-9 with TRBJ2-4; possibly TRBD2 for D (5 bases). The CDR3 is 17 amino acids. CDR1 and CDR2 (germline): SEHNR, FQNEAQ (reference sequence). V lost 2 bases, J lost 0 bases, and 14 bases lay in between. CDR3 coding DNA: TGTGCCAGCAGCTTACTTGGAGGACCCAAAGCCAAAAACATTCAGTACTTC. Encoded protein: CASSLLGGPKAKNIQYF.

V gene TRBV6-5 combines with J gene TRBJ1-2; D is unclear. Trimming left V 8 bases short and J 5 bases short, with 15 bases between. The CDR3 sequence is 13 residues long. Germline CDR1 and CDR2: MNHEY and SVGAGI. The DNA of the CDR3 is TGTGCCAGCGGGATGAAACTGGGGTATGGCTACACCTTC. Amino acids: CASGMKLGYGYTF.

This clone was counted a single time. The rearrangement joins TRBV11-1 to TRBJ2-2; no clear D gene. CDR1 SGHAT and CDR2 FQDESV come from the germline V gene (reference sequence). This CDR3 has 15 residues. V lost 8 bases to trimming and J lost 0 bases, with 13 bases between them. The CDR3 nucleotides are TGTGCCAGCCGCTGGGGTACAGCGAACACCGGGGAGCTGTTTTTT. Amino acid sequence: CASRWGTANTGELFF.

V usage is TRBV7-9 and J usage is TRBJ1-2; no reliable D call. This CDR3 comprises 12 residues. Germline loops: CDR1 SEHNR, CDR2 FQNEAQ (reference sequence). V was trimmed by 3 bases and J by 5 bases, leaving 7 bases between them. The CDR3 DNA sequence: TGTGCCAGCAGCTTGGTTGGGTATGGCTACACCTTC. Protein: CASSLVGYGYTF.

The chain links TRBV24-1 to TRBJ2-2; a weak D match, TRBD1 (6 bases). This CDR3 is 15 amino acids long. CDR1 KGHDR and CDR2 SFDVKD come from the germline V gene. Trimming stripped 4 bases from V and 6 bases from J, with 14 bases between. Here the CDR3 reads CATSEPTGISGELFF. CDR3 nucleotides: TGTGCCACCAGTGAGCCTACAGGGATCTCCGGGGAGCTGTTTTTT.

V and J are TRBV12-3 or TRBV12-4 and TRBJ1-1; no definite D call. Trimming took 3 bases from V and 6 from J, leaving 8 bases between them. The CDR3 consists of 12 residues. The CDR3 coding sequence is TGTGCCAGCAGTTTTACTCAGGCTGAAGCTTTCTTT. Its protein product is CASSFTQAEAFF.

V usage is TRBV21-1 and J usage is TRBJ2-5; the table gives TRBD1 as D, unverified against the DNA. TRBV21-1 counts as a pseudogene. The CDR3 length is 17 residues. The CDR3, as DNA: TGTGCCAGCAGCAAGTCCACTAACAGGGGGAAAACGCAGACCCAGTACTTC. It codes for CASSKSTNRGKTQTQYF.

This clone was detected once. The chain couples TRBV24-1 to TRBJ2-1; D unresolved. V lost 6 bases and J 8 bases, leaving 7 bases between the germline ends. The germline gives CDR1 KGHDR, CDR2 SFDVKD. The CDR3 spans 11 residues. CDR3 amino acids: CATSSVDEQFF. The CDR3 DNA is TGTGCCACCAGTTCGGTGGATGAGCAGTTCTTC.

The chain couples TRBV20-1 to TRBJ2-1; no clear D. Germline loops: CDR1 DFQATT, CDR2 SNEGSKA (reference sequence). Trimming took 3 bases from V and 5 from J, leaving 11 bases between them. This CDR3 region has 13 residues. The CDR3: CSASKGPDNEQFF. Here the CDR3 DNA reads TGCAGTGCTAGTAAGGGTCCGGACAATGAGCAGTTCTTC.

The chain combines TRBV28 with TRBJ2-5; tentatively, D is TRBD2 (5 bases). V was pared by 6 bases and J by 4 bases, with 21 bases between. The CDR3 sequence is 16 residues long. Germline CDR1 is MDHEN and CDR2 is SYDVKM. The CDR3 reads CASRALAIAFRETQYF. The CDR3 DNA is TGTGCCAGCAGGGCCTTGGCCATAGCGTTCCGAGAGACCCAGTACTTC.

The genes are TRBV9 and TRBJ2-2; 7 bases fit TRBD2. The ends lost 0 bases at V and 4 bases at J; junction bases unmatched: 3. The V gene's germline CDR1 is SGDLS and CDR2 YYNGEE. There are 15 residues in the CDR3. CDR3: CASSVASGATGELFF. CDR3 bases: TGTGCCAGCAGCGTAGCCAGCGGGGCCACCGGGGAGCTGTTTTTT. Complete variable domain (other parts from reference TRBV9 and TRBJ2-2): DSGVTQTPKHLITATGQRVTLRCSPRSGDLSVYWYQQSLDQGLQFLIQYYNGEERAKGNILERFSAQQFPDLHSELNLSSLELGDSALYFCASSVASGATGELFFGEGSRLTVL.

This chain joins TRBV7-6 and TRBJ2-2; TRBD2 aligns across 9 bases. Per the germline V gene, CDR1 is SGHVS and CDR2 is FNYEAQ. J gave up 2 bases and V 6 bases, and 10 bases lay outside the gene matches. This CDR3 is 17 amino acids long. The CDR3 spells CASSYPLAGANTGELFF. In DNA form, the CDR3 reads TGTGCCAGCAGTTACCCTTTAGCGGGAGCTAACACCGGGGAGCTGTTTTTT.

This chain connects TRBV6-5 to TRBJ2-1, with D possibly matching TRBD2 (7 bases). V was clipped by 7 bases and J by 0 bases, with 13 bases between them. Per the germline V gene, CDR1 is MNHEY and CDR2 is SVGAGI. This CDR3 has 15 amino acids. CDR3 bases: TGTGCCAGCACCAAGGGGGGGAGCTCCTACAATGAGCAGTTCTTC. It is translated as CASTKGGSSYNEQFF.

The rearrangement joins TRBV9 to TRBJ1-1, with 7 bases identical to TRBD1. This CDR3 is 12 amino acids long. Per germline, CDR1 SGDLS and CDR2 YYNGEE. J gave up 9 bases and V 2 bases, and 4 bases lay outside the gene matches. Written as DNA, the CDR3 is TGTGCCAGCAGCGTCATGACAGGGCAAGCTTTCTTT. Translation: CASSVMTGQAFF.

The chain joins TRBV19 to TRBJ2-7, with D perhaps assigned TRBD1 or TRBD2 (5 bases each). Germline V gene data show CDR1 as LNHDA and CDR2 as SQIVND (reference sequence). The V end lost 9 bases, the J end lost 2 bases, and 14 bases lay between the germline ends. This CDR3 region has 13 residues. This CDR3 reads CASSPGTPYEQYF. DNA for the CDR3: TGTGCCAGCTCACCTGGGACCCCCTACGAGCAGTACTTC.

This chain connects TRBV12-3 or TRBV12-4 to TRBJ2-5; D uncertain. The CDR3 runs to 13 residues. Trimming pared 8 bases from V and 5 bases from J, leaving 15 bases between. CDR3: CASSVYSEETQYF. The CDR3 nucleotides are TGTGCCAGCTCCGTCTACTCAGAGGAGACCCAGTACTTC.

The chain is built from TRBV12-3 or TRBV12-4 and TRBJ2-5, with a tentative D call TRBD1 (5 bases). This CDR3 region has 12 residues. Trimming removed 7 bases from V and 7 bases from J, with 13 bases in between. CDR3 loop: CASIDSDGTQYF. The CDR3 DNA is TGTGCCAGCATTGACAGTGACGGGACCCAGTACTTC.

This sequence joins TRBV21-1 and TRBJ1-2. TRBV21-1 has pseudogene status. This CDR3 has 13 residues. Written as DNA, the CDR3 is TGTGCCAGCAGCAAAGTGGAGGTATATGGCTACACCTTC. It is translated as CASSKVEVYGYTF.

V is TRBV5-1 and J is TRBJ2-7; 12 bases line up with TRBD2. The ends lost 3 bases at V and 3 bases at J; junction bases unmatched: 10. The CDR3 spans 17 residues. Per germline, CDR1 SGHRS and CDR2 YFSETQ. In DNA form, the CDR3 reads TGCGCCAGCAGCTCCAGTGAAGGACTAGCGGGACTCTACGAGCAGTACTTC. Translating it yields CASSSSEGLAGLYEQYF.

This rearrangement joins TRBV2 to TRBJ1-5; D not certain. The germline V gene has CDR1 SNHLY and CDR2 FYNNEI. V lost 5 bases, J lost 5 bases, and 13 bases lay in between. The CDR3 extends over 14 amino acids. In nucleotides, the CDR3 is TGTGCCAGCAGTCTAGCGGCCGGCTATCAGCCCCAGCATTTT. Protein sequence: CASSLAAGYQPQHF.

This chain uses TRBV15 with TRBJ1-2; D might be TRBD1 (6 bases). This CDR3 has 14 residues. V was shortened by 1 base and J by 4 bases, with 10 bases between the two germline ends. The germline V gene encodes CDR1 LNHNV and CDR2 YYDKDF (reference sequence). The CDR3, as DNA: TGTGCCACCAGCAGAGTACCAGGGGTCTATGGCTACACCTTC. Translating gives CATSRVPGVYGYTF.

The chain links TRBV6-5 to TRBJ2-5; D may correspond to TRBD1 or TRBD2 (5 bases each). Per the germline V gene, CDR1 is MNHEY and CDR2 is SVGAGI. There are 13 residues in the CDR3. Between the trimmed V and J ends, which lost 7 bases and 0 bases, there was a span of 9 bases. CDR3 protein: CASNSGHQETQYF. The DNA for the CDR3 is TGTGCCAGCAATTCGGGACACCAAGAGACCCAGTACTTC.

CDR3 sequence (DNA): TGCGCCAGCAGTCCGGACGTATGCCAAGAGACCCAGTACTTC. Translated, it gives CASSPDVCQETQYF. The chain recombines TRBV23-1 with TRBJ2-5, with D unclear. TRBV23-1 is filed as an ORF, its function uncertain. This CDR3 spans 14 amino acids. The V end lost 4 bases, the J end lost 1 base, and 10 bases lay between the germline ends.

The CDR3 region is CASSVRPTYEQYF. DNA for the CDR3: TGTGCCAGTAGTGTGCGACCCACCTACGAGCAGTACTTC. The chain carries TRBV19 and TRBJ2-7; no firm D call. The CDR3 is made up of 13 amino acids. From germline, CDR1 is LNHDA and CDR2 SQIVND (reference sequence). The ends were cut back, 5 bases at V and 2 bases at J, with 10 bases in the middle.